Ten or more counts support the clone carrying this TCR beta chain. Its specificity is unknown. Trimming pared 3 bases from V and 4 bases from J, leaving 6 bases between. Germline loops: CDR1 ENHRY, CDR2 SYGVKD. The CDR3 length is 12 residues. The use of a sample-barcoded 5' primer and a J-beta primer mix characterized a second PCR of 7 to 11 cycles. The template-switch adaptor was a 5' adaptor with 12 random nucleotides. It tagged each cDNA molecule. Using its own MiXCR run on the 5' RACE reads, TCRdb lists one record per CDR3 protein. The sample shows 450,000 to 700,000 distinct CDR3 sequences, 25% to 30% of them seen only once. This record comes from a study of blood T cells in healthy people across ages. Study-level results: Significant beta diversity loss was already apparent by age approximately 37, declining roughly linearly.

The sequencing sample was made of blood. V is TRBV10-3 and J is TRBJ2-5; D possibly corresponds to TRBD1 (5 bases). This receptor was taken from a woman between 65 and 79 years old in good health. CDR3 coding DNA: TGTGCCATCAGTGAAAGGGGAGAGACCCAGTACTTC. Protein product: CAISERGETQYF.